This entry lists 3 T cell receptor beta chains sequenced from one sample in a study of CD8 T cells in ankylosing spondylitis (dated by TCRdb to about 2017). The library was generated by 5' RACE. The instrument given in TCRdb is Illumina HiSeq 2500. TCRdb reran the public reads through fastp at Q25 and MiXCR, keeping productive beta chains. Rows with a matching CDR3 protein are joined into one entry that keeps the most common DNA and genes. In all, the sample holds more than 150,000 distinct CDR3 sequences, and 11% of those were seen once. The biggest ten clones account for 29% of the sample. The source material was blood, either unsorted or a sorted T cell fraction (not recorded which). These receptors were taken from a male donor with ankylosing spondylitis or in good health (not recorded which).

This clonotype was seen at least ten times. The genes are TRBV15 and TRBJ2-3, with TRBD2 identical over 12 bases. Trimming at V came to 0 bases and at J to 2 bases, leaving 3 bases not matched to a gene. Germline CDR1 is LNHNV and CDR2 is YYDKDF (reference sequence). The CDR3 loop spans 17 amino acids. This CDR3 reads CATSRDRTSGVTDTQYF. The CDR3 DNA reads as TGTGCCACCAGCAGAGACCGGACTAGCGGGGTCACAGATACGCAGTATTTT.

This clonotype was recorded many times. The gene calls are TRBV29-1 and TRBJ2-7, with 11 bases lining up with TRBD2. The J segment lost 10 bases and the V segment lost 3 bases, leaving 11 bases of the junction unmatched. This CDR3 has 14 amino acids. The V gene's germline CDR1 is SQVTM and CDR2 ANQGSEA. The CDR3 here is CSVETLAGGPSQYF. CDR3 nucleotides: TGCAGCGTTGAGACTTTAGCGGGAGGGCCCTCACAGTACTTC.

This clonotype appeared many times. The chain has TRBV5-1 and TRBJ1-6; the D gene is possibly TRBD1 (5 bases). The CDR3 is 12 amino acids. Germline V gives CDR1 SGHRS, CDR2 YFSETQ. V was clipped by 0 bases and J by 13 bases, with 8 bases between them. For the CDR3, the DNA is TGCGCCAGCAGCTTGGACCGGGACCCCCTCCACTTT. Translation: CASSLDRDPLHF.